Listed here is a single T cell receptor (beta chain). Its antigen is still unknown. Data came from immunoSEQ multiplex PCR; TCRdb stores just in-frame clones and leaves some out. The top ten hold more than 0.9% of the sample, which has about 150,000 clones, roughly 90% seen once. Pooling covered second doses at about 4 or about 12 weeks. The sample originates from a study of T cell responses to AZD1222 COVID-19 vaccine. Study-wide results and caveats: With dominance at 160-218 and 743-854, vaccine-associated CD4 TCRs spanned spike. Donors skewed white British and female; clonal diversity was possibly underestimated.

Germline V CDR1 and CDR2: ENHRY, SYGVKD. V lost 6 bases, J lost 8 bases, and 13 bases lay in between. The CDR3 is made up of 12 amino acids. The TCR originated in an adult who received the AZD1222 COVID-19 vaccine. The starting material was peripheral blood, obtained 28 days after the second AZD1222 dose. The chain joins TRBV10-3 to TRBJ1-1, with D unresolved. The CDR3, as DNA: TGTGCCATCAGGGGCCAGGCAACCGAAGCTTTCTTT. Its translation: CAIRGQATEAFF.